This TCR beta chain was sequenced during a study of post-analysis software for immune sequencing data. For the study at large: The disease courses covered relapsing-remitting, secondary progressive and progressive-relapsing multiple sclerosis. Findings of the study overall: Those with multiple sclerosis, the patient group, showed significantly lower normalized Chao1 diversity than controls. Analysis by F measure revealed that same-batch samples clustered strongly together. When patients were compared with controls, 5 or 6 TRBV segments were more frequent, TRBV5-6, TRBV5-1 and TRBV20-1 among them.

Only a few counts were recorded for this clonotype. Its antigen is undetermined. The TCR beta cDNA libraries contained unique molecular identifiers. TCRdb independently ran MiXCR on the PCR reads; one entry per CDR3 protein. The sample shows 250,000 to 300,000 distinct CDR3 sequences, 30% to 45% of them seen only once. There are 12 residues in the CDR3. The V gene lost 3 bases and the J gene lost 7 bases, with 9 bases spanning the gap. CDR1 and CDR2 from the germline V gene are KGHSH and LQKENI. This clonotype was obtained from a girl between 5 and 17 years old with multiple sclerosis. The chain recombines TRBV18 with TRBJ1-1; D uncertain. The sample taken for sequencing was blood. The CDR3 DNA reads as TGTGCCAGCTCACCTACGACGGGTGAAGCTTTCTTT. It translates to CASSPTTGEAFF.